A single sample is the source of the 31 T cell receptor beta chains below, sequenced in a study of blood T cell repertoires in COVID-19. Sequencing used immunoSEQ multiplex PCR; TCRdb keeps in-frame clones, though not all of them. This table holds under 300,000 clones, 85% to 90% found once. Material: peripheral blood. These receptors were collected from a man between 18 and 35 years old with active or convalescent COVID-19.

This chain connects TRBV6-1 to TRBJ1-6; D might be TRBD1 (6 bases). This CDR3 comprises 14 residues. Germline V gives CDR1 MNHNS, CDR2 SASEGT. V dropped 3 bases and J dropped 13 bases, with 16 bases sitting between them. CDR3 sequence (DNA): TGTGCCAGCAGTGAGGGGGCCGGGCCACAGCCCCTCCACTTT. Its protein is CASSEGAGPQPLHF.

The V call is TRBV5-4, the J call TRBJ1-1; 9 nucleotides line up with TRBD1. The CDR3 is 14 amino acids. J lost 3 bases, V lost 3 bases, and 3 bases had no gene match. CDR1 is SGHNT and CDR2 is YYREEE in the germline V gene (reference sequence). The CDR3 DNA reads as TGTGCCAGCAGCTACCGGGACAGGGACACTGAAGCTTTCTTT. It codes for CASSYRDRDTEAFF.

The chain recombines TRBV6-5 with TRBJ2-7; the match to TRBD1 covers 7 bases. This CDR3 is built from 14 residues. CDR1 and CDR2 from the germline V gene are MNHEY and SVGAGI. V lost 6 bases, J lost 3 bases, and 8 bases stayed unmatched. The CDR3 region has the DNA TGTGCCAGCAGGAGTGCGACAGGGAACTACGAGCAGTACTTC. This gives the protein CASRSATGNYEQYF.

The chain combines TRBV29-1 with TRBJ2-6, with 8 positions matching TRBD1. The CDR3 is 16 residues long. Germline assignment: CDR1 SQVTM and CDR2 ANQGSEA. The ends lost 4 bases at V and 0 bases at J; junction bases unmatched: 5. CDR3 residues: CSVVQGASSGANVLTF. The CDR3 nucleotides are TGCAGCGTTGTTCAGGGGGCAAGCTCTGGGGCCAACGTCCTGACTTTC.

The V and J genes are TRBV29-1 and TRBJ1-1; TRBD1 matches 10 bases. V lost 4 bases and J lost 5; bases outside the gene matches: 7. This CDR3 is 14 amino acids long. Germline values: CDR1 SQVTM, CDR2 ANQGSEA. CDR3 sequence (DNA): TGCAGCGTTGCTCCGGGACAGGGGCGGACTGAAGCTTTCTTT. This sequence encodes CSVAPGQGRTEAFF.

The rearrangement joins TRBV7-2 to TRBJ2-2, with no clear D. V was cut by 4 bases and J by 6 bases, with 18 bases left in between. The CDR3 is 16 residues long. CDR1 SGHTA and CDR2 FQGNSA come from the germline V gene. In DNA form, the CDR3 reads TGTGCCAGCAGCTCTCCCTCCTTCGTAGTGGCCGGGGAGCTGTTTTTT. Protein: CASSSPSFVVAGELFF.

The chain is built from TRBV24-1 and TRBJ2-3, with 11 positions matching TRBD2. This CDR3 is 16 amino acids long. Germline V CDR1 and CDR2: KGHDR, SFDVKD. Losses at the gene ends were 1 base for V and 4 bases for J; bases not matched to a gene: 3. The CDR3 coding sequence is TGTGCCACCAGTGATTTAACTAGCGGGAGACCAGATACGCAGTATTTT. Translation: CATSDLTSGRPDTQYF.

The chain recombines TRBV12-5 with TRBJ2-7; perhaps TRBD1 as D (6 bases). Trimming cost V 5 bases and J 1 base, with 12 bases left between them. From germline, CDR1 is LGHNT and CDR2 FRNRAP. CDR3 length: 14 residues. CDR3 in amino acids: CASGLRQESYEQYF. CDR3 DNA: TGTGCTAGTGGTCTCCGACAGGAGTCCTACGAGCAGTACTTC. Using reference TRBV12-5 and TRBJ2-7 for the parts outside the CDR3, the full variable domain is DARVTQTPRHKVTEMGQEVTMRCQPILGHNTVFWYRQTMMQGLELLAYFRNRAPLDDSGMPKDRFSAEMPDATLATLKIQPSEPRDSAVYFCASGLRQESYEQYFGPGTRLTVT.

This clone was recorded only once. J is TRBJ2-5 and V is TRBV7-3; 7 bases are shared with TRBD1. V was clipped by 1 base and J by 2 bases; unmatched bases: 4. The CDR3 covers 15 residues. Germline V lookup: CDR1 SGHTA, CDR2 FQGTGA. The DNA for the CDR3 is TGTGCCAGCAGCTTAATGGGGACAGCACAAGAGACCCAGTACTTC. Amino acids: CASSLMGTAQETQYF.

The chain joins TRBV28 to TRBJ1-2, with 8 bases matching TRBD1. The J segment lost 8 bases and the V segment lost 7 bases, leaving 9 bases of the junction unmatched. Germline V gene data show CDR1 as MDHEN and CDR2 as SYDVKM. The CDR3 runs 13 residues. Here the CDR3 DNA reads TGTGCCAGCAACTCCCCAGGGGGCGGGGGCTACACCTTC. Translation gives CASNSPGGGGYTF.

The V and J genes are TRBV7-9 and TRBJ1-6; weak D call: TRBD1 (6 bases). Trimming cost V 3 bases and J 8 bases, with 17 bases left between them. The CDR3 spans 16 residues. The germline V gene encodes CDR1 SEHNR and CDR2 FQNEAQ (reference sequence). CDR3 protein: CASSFMAGEKDSPLHF. DNA of the CDR3: TGTGCCAGCAGCTTCATGGCAGGGGAAAAGGATTCACCCCTCCACTTT.

V gene TRBV2 combines with J gene TRBJ1-2; possible D gene TRBD1, 5 bases. V lost 7 bases, J lost 5 bases, and 14 bases lay in between. The V gene's germline CDR1 is SNHLY and CDR2 FYNNEI. This CDR3 contains 13 residues. CDR3 in amino acids: CASTPGSEYGYTF. The CDR3 region has the DNA TGTGCCAGCACCCCAGGGTCCGAATATGGCTACACCTTC.

This clone appeared a single time. The chain is built from TRBV9 and TRBJ1-4; 8 positions match TRBD1. The CDR3 extends over 15 amino acids. J lost 7 bases, V lost 4 bases, and 9 bases had no gene match. Germline V gene lookup returns CDR1 SGDLS and CDR2 YYNGEE. The CDR3 region has the DNA TGTGCCAGCAGCATCAGGGGGCAATGGGGTGAAAAACTGTTTTTT. Translation: CASSIRGQWGEKLFF. Full variable domain (outside the CDR3, taken from reference TRBV9 and TRBJ1-4): DSGVTQTPKHLITATGQRVTLRCSPRSGDLSVYWYQQSLDQGLQFLIQYYNGEERAKGNILERFSAQQFPDLHSELNLSSLELGDSALYFCASSIRGQWGEKLFFGSGTQLSVL.

This clone was detected only once. V and J are TRBV23-1 and TRBJ2-4; 15 nucleotides match TRBD2. TRBV23-1 is sorted into the ORF group, with uncertain function. The trim removed 4 bases at V and 8 bases at J, leaving 15 bases unmatched. The CDR3 is 19 amino acids. CDR3 bases: TGCGCCAGCAGTCCAACTGAGAGGACTAGCGGGAGGGGCGGGGACATTCAGTACTTC. This codes for CASSPTERTSGRGGDIQYF.

The chain employs TRBV7-3 and TRBJ2-2; D unresolved. Germline-derived CDR1 and CDR2 are SGHTA and FQGTGA. The CDR3 has 14 residues. Trimming took 3 bases from V and 1 from J, leaving 6 bases between them. This CDR3 is CASSFNWNTGELFF. For the CDR3, the DNA is TGTGCCAGCAGCTTTAATTGGAACACCGGGGAGCTGTTTTTT. The entire variable domain, with the rest obtained from reference TRBV7-3 and TRBJ2-2, is as follows: GAGVSQTPSNKVTEKGKYVELRCDPISGHTALYWYRQSLGQGPEFLIYFQGTGAADDSGLPNDRFFAVRPEGSVSTLKIQRTERGDSAVYLCASSFNWNTGELFFGEGSRLTVL.

CDR3 coding DNA: TGTGCCAGCAGCCTTACCTTCTTCAGGGGGCCGGACTCCTACGAGCAGTACTTC. It specifies CASSLTFFRGPDSYEQYF. The genes are TRBV11-2 and TRBJ2-7; TRBD1 agrees at 8 bases. CDR3 length: 18 amino acids. The junction had 15 bases not matched to a gene; V was cut back by 5 bases and J by 0 bases. Germline V CDR1 and CDR2: SGHAT, FQNNGV.

This chain uses TRBV24-1 with TRBJ2-5; D perhaps matches TRBD1 (6 bases). CDR3 length: 17 amino acids. V was cut by 2 bases and J by 4 bases, with 19 bases left in between. CDR1 and CDR2 from the germline V gene are KGHDR and SFDVKD. The CDR3 protein is CATSDYGAGEYGETQYF. CDR3 nucleotides: TGTGCCACCAGTGATTACGGGGCAGGGGAATATGGAGAGACCCAGTACTTC.

The chain employs TRBV28 and TRBJ1-5; D gene ambiguous. Germline V gene data show CDR1 as MDHEN and CDR2 as SYDVKM. The CDR3 consists of 12 residues. Trimming shortened V by 5 bases and J by 7 bases, and 9 bases separated the two germline ends. CDR3 DNA sequence: TGTGCCAGCAGTCCCAGAGGACAGCCCCAGCATTTT. This sequence encodes CASSPRGQPQHF. Full variable domain (outside the CDR3, taken from reference TRBV28 and TRBJ1-5): DVKVTQSSRYLVKRTGEKVFLECVQDMDHENMFWYRQDPGLGLRLIYFSYDVKMKEKGDIPEGYSVSREKKERFSLILESASTNQTSMYLCASSPRGQPQHFGDGTRLSIL.

This clone has a handful of counts. The V and J genes are TRBV5-8 and TRBJ2-7; tentative D call: TRBD1 (5 bases). Looked up from germline, CDR1 is SGHTS and CDR2 is YDEGEE. The CDR3 is 15 amino acids. V was shortened by 1 base and J by 0 bases, with 11 bases between the two germline ends. Here the CDR3 DNA reads TGTGCCAGCAGCTTGATAGGGGCGAGCTCCTACGAGCAGTACTTC. Amino acids: CASSLIGASSYEQYF.

The chain links TRBV7-6 to TRBJ1-4; TRBD1 might be the D (5 bases). The germline V gene encodes CDR1 SGHVS and CDR2 FNYEAQ. The CDR3 spans 15 residues. V was pared by 5 bases and J by 1 base, with 11 bases between. The CDR3 spells CASSPRGVTNEKLFF. The CDR3 nucleotides are TGTGCCAGCAGCCCCCGGGGGGTAACTAATGAAAAACTGTTTTTT.

The genes are TRBV23-1 and TRBJ1-1; no reliable D call. TRBV23-1 belongs to the ORF category, with a function that is uncertain. The CDR3 runs 14 residues. V dropped 1 base and J dropped 4 bases, with 10 bases sitting between them. In DNA, the CDR3 is TGCGCCAGCAGTCAATTTGAGGTAGGCACTGAAGCTTTCTTT. Its translation: CASSQFEVGTEAFF.

This clone was picked up one time. The rearrangement links TRBV24-1 to TRBJ2-7; D not certain. From germline, CDR1 is KGHDR and CDR2 SFDVKD. V lost 7 bases, J lost 0 bases, and 9 bases lay in between. This CDR3 contains 13 residues. CDR3: CATSNSFSYEQYF. CDR3 nucleotide sequence: TGTGCCACCAGCAACTCTTTCTCCTACGAGCAGTACTTC.

The rearrangement links TRBV25-1 to TRBJ1-4; a possible D gene is TRBD1 (5 bases). The CDR3 is 16 residues long. V was clipped by 3 bases and J by 4 bases, with 15 bases between them. From germline, CDR1 is MGHDK and CDR2 SYGVNS. The CDR3 DNA follows: TGTGCCAGCAGTGAGAGTTCGACAGCCTATAATGAAAAACTGTTTTTT. Amino acids: CASSESSTAYNEKLFF.

The chain joins TRBV28 to TRBJ1-2; 8 nucleotides align to TRBD1. V trimming: 5 bases; J trimming: 7 bases; junction bases outside the gene matches: 9. The germline CDR1 and CDR2 sequences are MDHEN and SYDVKM. This CDR3 spans 14 amino acids. The CDR3 reads CASSPASGGGGYTF. CDR3 sequence (DNA): TGTGCCAGCAGTCCCGCCTCAGGGGGCGGTGGCTACACCTTC.

The chain is built from TRBV7-2 and TRBJ1-1; D gene uncertain. Trimming took off 0 bases at V and 6 bases at J, with 11 bases between the two ends. From germline, CDR1 is SGHTA and CDR2 FQGNSA. The CDR3 runs to 14 residues. CDR3 sequence (DNA): TGTGCCAGCAGCTTAGCGCGGGGAAGCCCTGAAGCTTTCTTT. This translates into CASSLARGSPEAFF.

This sequence joins TRBV19 and TRBJ2-1, with D possibly being TRBD2 (7 bases). V dropped 3 bases and J dropped 4 bases, with 16 bases sitting between them. The CDR3 consists of 16 residues. Per the germline V gene, CDR1 is LNHDA and CDR2 is SQIVND (reference sequence). The DNA for the CDR3 is TGTGCCAGTAGTATTGAGGGGGGGCCTCTGTACAATGAGCAGTTCTTC. It yields the protein CASSIEGGPLYNEQFF.

The genes are TRBV28 and TRBJ2-6; tentative D call: TRBD1 (5 bases). This CDR3 is 15 amino acids long. Trimming stripped 4 bases from V and 2 bases from J, with 9 bases between. Germline CDR1 MDHEN, CDR2 SYDVKM. CDR3 amino acids: CASSSRVPGANVLTF. DNA for the CDR3: TGTGCCAGCAGTTCCAGGGTCCCTGGGGCCAACGTCCTGACTTTC.

This chain uses TRBV28 with TRBJ1-4; a possible D gene is TRBD1 (5 bases). The CDR3 loop spans 16 amino acids. Germline V gives CDR1 MDHEN, CDR2 SYDVKM. V was shortened by 4 bases and J by 5 bases, with 17 bases between the two germline ends. CDR3 protein: CASSSLGGDPNEKLFF. The CDR3 DNA reads as TGTGCCAGCAGTTCCCTTGGAGGGGACCCGAATGAAAAACTGTTTTTT.

Only a few counts were recorded for this clone. The chain carries TRBV7-6 and TRBJ2-7, with a weak D call TRBD2 (6 bases). The CDR3 is 15 residues long. Germline V gene lookup returns CDR1 SGHVS and CDR2 FNYEAQ. The V end was cut by 5 bases, the J end by 0 bases, with 14 bases between. The CDR3 bases are TGTGCCAGCAGCCTTGGGGACTGGAGCTCCTACGAGCAGTACTTC. This codes for CASSLGDWSSYEQYF.

The V and J genes are TRBV10-3 and TRBJ1-6; possibly TRBD1 for D (6 bases). Per germline, CDR1 ENHRY and CDR2 SYGVKD. V lost 6 bases to trimming and J lost 0 bases, with 9 bases between them. This CDR3 has 15 amino acids. CDR3 coding DNA: TGTGCCATCAGACCGGACAGCTCCTATAATTCACCCCTCCACTTT. It translates to CAIRPDSSYNSPLHF.

The chain carries TRBV5-1 and TRBJ2-7; 9 nucleotides align to TRBD2. The junction had 18 bases not matched to a gene; V was cut back by 4 bases and J by 7 bases. The CDR3 consists of 17 residues. CDR1 is SGHRS and CDR2 is YFSETQ in the germline V gene. The CDR3 protein is CASSPVFGAGGPWEQYF. The CDR3 DNA reads as TGCGCCAGCAGCCCGGTATTCGGTGCGGGAGGGCCATGGGAGCAGTACTTC.